The 8 T cell receptor beta chains below were found in one sample sequenced in a study of tumor-infiltrating lymphocytes in glioblastoma multiforme. Three nested ARM-PCR rounds with V-beta and C-beta primers built TCRB libraries. TCRdb called the multiplex PCR reads again in MiXCR, with one record for every CDR3 protein. In the table there are 25,000 to 40,000 distinct CDR3 sequences, 50% to 75% of which are singletons. Sequencing was carried out using brain tumor tissue. The receptors shown here come from a male donor with glioblastoma.

This clonotype is labeled as medium-sized. The chain links TRBV11-2 to TRBJ1-2, with TRBD1 matching over 7 bases. Trimming took 1 base from V and 4 from J; bases not matched to a gene: 6. This CDR3 spans 15 amino acids. CDR1 SGHAT and CDR2 FQNNGV come from the germline V gene. CDR3 in amino acids: CASSLGPGQIYGYTF. In nucleotides, the CDR3 is TGTGCCAGCAGCTTAGGTCCGGGACAGATCTATGGCTACACCTTC.

This clonotype was picked up many times. The genes are TRBV30 and TRBJ2-1; either TRBD1 or TRBD2 may supply D (5 bases each). Germline V gene sequence: CDR1 GTSNPN, CDR2 SVGIG (reference sequence). CDR3 length: 14 amino acids. V was shortened by 0 bases and J by 13 bases, with 19 bases between the two germline ends. Here the CDR3 reads CAWSVGSHRGPQFF. CDR3 sequence (DNA): TGTGCCTGGAGTGTAGGGAGCCATCGGGGACCACAGTTCTTC.

A word on this clonotype: One end of the junction does not line up with germline, which may come from a read error. The chain links TRBV5-5 to TRBJ2-2; perhaps TRBD2 as D (5 bases). Per the germline V gene, CDR1 is SGHKS and CDR2 is YYEKEE (reference sequence). The CDR3 totals 16 residues. The DNA for the CDR3 is TGTGCCAGCAGCTTTGGGCAGACCGCGAACACCGGGGAGTTGTTATTT. The encoded protein is CASSFGQTANTGELLF.

J is TRBJ2-3 and V is TRBV20-1; 8 bases are a match to TRBD2. The CDR3 is 15 residues long. J gave up 5 bases and V 6 bases, and 13 bases lay outside the gene matches. The V gene's germline CDR1 is DFQATT and CDR2 SNEGSKA (reference sequence). The CDR3 DNA is TGCAGTGCCAGTTCCAACAGCGGGAGAATAGATACGCAGTATTTT. Protein sequence: CSASSNSGRIDTQYF.

This chain joins TRBV5-4 and TRBJ2-3; D is unclear. The germline V gene has CDR1 SGHNT and CDR2 YYREEE (reference sequence). V was shortened by 0 bases and J by 0 bases, with 11 bases between the two germline ends. The CDR3 length is 16 residues. The DNA of the CDR3 is TGTGCCAGCAGCTTGGATGTGGACCTCAGCACAGATACGCAGTATTTT. It codes for CASSLDVDLSTDTQYF.

This clonotype was observed at least ten times. The chain is built from TRBV20-1 and TRBJ2-5; 12 nucleotides align to TRBD2. Germline assignment: CDR1 DFQATT and CDR2 SNEGSKA (reference sequence). The CDR3 length is 14 residues. Germline trimming cut 3 bases from V and 4 bases from J; bases unmatched to any gene: 3. CDR3 amino acids: CSASRLAGAETQYF. The CDR3 DNA reads TGCAGTGCTAGTAGACTAGCGGGAGCAGAGACCCAGTACTTC.

About this clonotype: A junction end diverges from the germline sequence, so it may reflect a read error. The chain recombines TRBV14 with TRBJ2-5; D might be TRBD2 (5 bases). Germline CDR1 and CDR2: SGHDN and FVKESK. The CDR3 runs to 13 residues. The CDR3, as DNA: TGTACCAGTAGCTCTCGACTACAAGAGACCCAGTACTTC. Amino acid sequence: CTSSSRLQETQYF.

Comment on this clonotype: This could be a read error, since a much larger clone is one nucleotide away. Without the conserved terminal phenylalanine or tryptophan, this CDR3 likely stems from a read error. V is TRBV7-3 and J is TRBJ1-1; tentative D call: TRBD1 (6 bases). Germline-derived CDR1 and CDR2 are SGHTA and FQGTGA. This CDR3 is built from 14 residues. Trimming removed 2 bases at V and 3 bases at J, with 10 bases between. In DNA, the CDR3 is TGTGCCAGCAGCTTAGGGGGGCCTGACACTGAAGCTTTCTAT. The encoded protein is CASSLGGPDTEAFY.